The T cell receptor beta chain under discussion was sequenced for a study of blood T cell repertoires in COVID-19 (dated by TCRdb to the early 2020s). A note on the overall study: The collaborator samples originated in the United States, Italy and Spain and spanned the acute and convalescent phases of COVID-19. The material from the prospective study consisted of cDNA or gDNA derived from T cells, B-cell-depleted T cells, or PBMCs. The dataset comprised deeply sampled blood TCRbeta repertoires from subjects exposed to, actively infected with, or recovered from COVID-19. A freely available public database, intended as a resource for researchers studying the immune response to SARS-CoV-2, is where the repertoires were released. Samples were obtained from the ongoing ImmuneRACE study (first 160 participants) and from over 1,000 subjects provided by 6 global collaborators. A de-identified subject ID, COVID-19 status, age in years and sex were almost always included in the sample metadata. HLA class I and class II types, where available, came from metadata supplied by the sample provider rather than from assay-based typing.

CDR1 MNHEY and CDR2 SMNVEV are derived from the germline V gene (reference sequence). From the cysteine up to the phenylalanine, the CDR3 has a length of 15 residues. Only the CDR3 part of the read is kept: 45 bases, read in frame from the first base. Trimmed from V: 2 bases; trimmed from J: 7 bases; junction bases lacking a gene match: 5. Each collaborating institution followed its own protocols to collect whole blood in K2EDTA tubes. For TCRbeta analysis, collaborators shipped samples as frozen whole blood, isolated PBMCs, or DNA extracted from either of those sample types. Remarks on this clone: No cognate antigen has been identified for it. The sample holds no much larger clone one base away, and base qualities are not on file.

The full study reports these points: The amount of clinical and demographic metadata varied by source and participant and was provided uncurated.

TCRbeta CDR3 regions were amplified from genomic DNA using the immunoSEQ Assay, a bias-controlled multiplex PCR. The published analysis was carried out like this. Within the assay, amplification of reference gene primers was used to estimate how many nucleated cells each sample contained. To quantify the absolute abundance of each unique TCRbeta CDR3 rearrangement, sequence reads were collapsed and filtered. For each sample, productive Simpson clonality was calculated as the square root of Simpson's diversity index over productive rearrangements. This is the immuneACCESS table as TCRdb keeps it, with only in-frame sequences that have V and J called. A part of the clones is gone; compared with another copy, unresolved V genes explain less than half, and the rest is unexplained. From that table come the V and J calls and clone size; the DNA was used to work out D and trimming. The sample table shows about 29,000 clones, and 85% to 90% are seen once. The ten largest account for 24% of the sample.

This receptor chain uses TRBV27 and TRBJ2-2; 9 nucleotides in the junction match TRBD1. The sequenced sample consisted of peripheral blood. The sequence came from a human donor with active COVID-19. The donor label of this sample is uncertain. At the DNA level, the sequence is TGTGCCAGCAGTTTAACGGGACAGGGCCACGGGGAGCTGTTTTTT. Its coded protein is CASSLTGQGHGELFF.